The 4 T cell receptor beta chains given below trace back to one sample, sequenced in a study of blood T cell repertoires in COVID-19. Using immunoSEQ multiplex PCR, the repertoire was profiled, and TCRdb retains in-frame clones only, with some absent. The sample records fewer than 60,000 clones, roughly four fifths being singletons. Sequenced input: peripheral blood. The origin of the receptors is an older man with COVID-19, enrolled during active disease.

The chain carries TRBV19 and TRBJ2-7; a possible D gene is TRBD2 (5 bases). Germline V gene sequence: CDR1 LNHDA, CDR2 SQIVND (reference sequence). The CDR3 extends over 14 amino acids. Trimming cost V 1 base and J 5 bases, with 12 bases left between them. This CDR3 is CASSIGPSSHEQYF. In nucleotides, the CDR3 is TGTGCCAGTAGTATAGGGCCTAGCAGCCACGAGCAGTACTTC.

The count of this clone is one. This chain connects TRBV19 to TRBJ2-1; 7 nucleotides agree with TRBD1. Trimming took 1 base from V and 8 from J; bases not matched to a gene: 8. Germline V gives CDR1 LNHDA, CDR2 SQIVND (reference sequence). The CDR3 sequence is 15 residues long. The CDR3 region has the DNA TGTGCCAGTAGTATAGGCACAGGGGCTGGGGATGAGCAGTTCTTC. Translating it yields CASSIGTGAGDEQFF.

The rearrangement uses TRBV29-1 and TRBJ1-4; no clear D. Trimming took 7 bases from V and 0 from J, leaving 6 bases between them. CDR1 is SQVTM, CDR2 ANQGSEA, per germline. The CDR3 has 12 amino acids. This chain's CDR3 is CSGVATNEKLFF. The CDR3 nucleotides are TGCAGCGGAGTTGCAACTAATGAAAAACTGTTTTTT.

This clone appeared once. The CDR3, as DNA: TGCGCCAGCAGCCAAGAATACCGTGCGGGTTTAAGAGGCTACACCTTC. Its translation is CASSQEYRAGLRGYTF. The V gene is TRBV4-3, the J gene TRBJ1-2; D not certain. V was clipped by 0 bases and J by 8 bases, with 19 bases between them. Germline-derived CDR1 and CDR2 are LGHNA and YSLEER. The CDR3 is 16 residues long.